This T cell receptor beta chain was sequenced in a study of T cell responses to AZD1222 COVID-19 vaccine. Clones were read by immunoSEQ multiplex PCR, and TCRdb kept only the in-frame ones, dropping some. The sample has roughly 100,000 clones; over 80% are singletons. Germline CDR1 SGHRS, CDR2 YFSETQ. The junction had 11 bases not matched to a gene; V was cut back by 5 bases and J by 7 bases. CDR3 size: 15 residues. This material consisted of peripheral blood, taken on day 0 of AZD1222 vaccination. The V gene is TRBV5-1, the J gene TRBJ2-7; 11 nucleotides align to TRBD1. The receptor was isolated from an adult in good health. The CDR3 sequence is CASSYPGTGGREQYF. Written as DNA, the CDR3 is TGCGCCAGCAGTTACCCCGGGACAGGGGGGCGAGAGCAGTACTTC.